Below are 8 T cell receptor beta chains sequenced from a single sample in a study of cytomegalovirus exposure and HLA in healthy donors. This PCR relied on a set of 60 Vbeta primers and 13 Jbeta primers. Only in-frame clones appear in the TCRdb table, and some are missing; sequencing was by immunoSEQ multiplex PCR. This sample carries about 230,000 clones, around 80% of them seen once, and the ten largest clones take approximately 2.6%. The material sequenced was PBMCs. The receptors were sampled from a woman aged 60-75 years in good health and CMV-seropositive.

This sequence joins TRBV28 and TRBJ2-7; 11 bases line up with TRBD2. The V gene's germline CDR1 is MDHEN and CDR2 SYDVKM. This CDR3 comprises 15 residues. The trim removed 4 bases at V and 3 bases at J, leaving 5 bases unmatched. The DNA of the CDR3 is TGTGCCAGCAGTTCCCCCGGGACTAGCGGCTACGAGCAGTACTTC. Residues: CASSSPGTSGYEQYF.

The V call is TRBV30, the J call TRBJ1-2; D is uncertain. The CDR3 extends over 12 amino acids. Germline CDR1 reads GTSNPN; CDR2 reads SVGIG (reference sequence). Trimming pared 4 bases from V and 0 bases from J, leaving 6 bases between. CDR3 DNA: TGTGCCTGGACCCGAGCTAACTATGGCTACACCTTC. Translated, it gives CAWTRANYGYTF.

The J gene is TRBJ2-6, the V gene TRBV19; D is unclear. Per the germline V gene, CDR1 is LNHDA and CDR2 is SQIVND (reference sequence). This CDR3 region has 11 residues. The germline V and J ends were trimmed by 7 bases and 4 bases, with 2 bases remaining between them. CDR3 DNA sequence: TGTGCCAGTACAGGGGCCAACGTCCTGACTTTC. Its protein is CASTGANVLTF.

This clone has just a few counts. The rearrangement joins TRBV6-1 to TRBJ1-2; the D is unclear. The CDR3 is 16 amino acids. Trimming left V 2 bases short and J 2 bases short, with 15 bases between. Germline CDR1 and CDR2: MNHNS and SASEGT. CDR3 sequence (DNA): TGTGCCAGCAGTGAAACCAACCCGAGAGCAAACTATGGCTACACCTTC. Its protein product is CASSETNPRANYGYTF.

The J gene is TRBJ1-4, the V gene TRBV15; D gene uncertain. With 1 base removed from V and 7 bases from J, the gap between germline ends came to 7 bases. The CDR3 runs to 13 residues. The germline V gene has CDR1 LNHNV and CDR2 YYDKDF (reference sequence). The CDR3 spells CATSRVVPEKLFF. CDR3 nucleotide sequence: TGTGCCACCAGCAGAGTAGTTCCTGAAAAACTGTTTTTT.

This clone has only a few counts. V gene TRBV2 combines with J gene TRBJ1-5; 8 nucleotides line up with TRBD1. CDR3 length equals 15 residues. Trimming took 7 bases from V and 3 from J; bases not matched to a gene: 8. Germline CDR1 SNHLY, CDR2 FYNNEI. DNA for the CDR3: TGTGCCAGCACTCTAGGACAGGGCACCAATCAGCCCCAGCATTTT. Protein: CASTLGQGTNQPQHF.

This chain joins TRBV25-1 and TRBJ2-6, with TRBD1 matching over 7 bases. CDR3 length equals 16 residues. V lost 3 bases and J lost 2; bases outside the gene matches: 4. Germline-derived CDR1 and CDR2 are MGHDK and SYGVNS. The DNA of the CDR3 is TGTGCCAGCAGTGACCGTGGACAGGCTGGGGCCAACGTCCTGACTTTC. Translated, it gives CASSDRGQAGANVLTF.

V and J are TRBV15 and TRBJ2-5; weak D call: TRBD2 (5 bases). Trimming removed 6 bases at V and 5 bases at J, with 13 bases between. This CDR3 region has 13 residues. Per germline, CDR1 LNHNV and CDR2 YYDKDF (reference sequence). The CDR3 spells CATRTGSGETQYF. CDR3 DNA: TGTGCCACCAGAACGGGGTCGGGGGAGACCCAGTACTTC. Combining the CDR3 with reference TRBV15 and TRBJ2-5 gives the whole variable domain DAMVIQNPRYQVTQFGKPVTLSCSQTLNHNVMYWYQQKSSQAPKLLFHYYDKDFNNEADTPDNFQSRRPNTSFCFLDIRSPGLGDTAMYLCATRTGSGETQYFGPGTRLLVL.